The present T cell receptor (beta chain) was sequenced within a study of cytomegalovirus exposure and HLA in healthy donors. Study outcomes and limitations: For cytomegalovirus status, the classifier reportedly gave diagnoses with high specificity and sensitivity.

Clones were sequenced by immunoSEQ multiplex PCR, and TCRdb holds only the in-frame ones, with some missing. The sample consists of roughly 70,000 clones, about 97% of them appearing once. The V gene's germline CDR1 is SGHDN and CDR2 FVKESK. The CDR3 runs 17 residues. With V trimmed by 2 bases and J by 3 bases, 8 bases remained unmatched. With respect to this clone: The target antigen is unknown.

The clonotype comes from a woman aged 18-35 years in good health and CMV-seropositive. The sequenced sample was PBMCs. The chain employs TRBV14 and TRBJ1-4; 8 bases agree with TRBD1. CDR3 nucleotides: TGTGCCAGCAGCCAATGGTCAGGGGGCGTTTCTAATGAAAAACTGTTTTTT. This gives the protein CASSQWSGGVSNEKLFF.